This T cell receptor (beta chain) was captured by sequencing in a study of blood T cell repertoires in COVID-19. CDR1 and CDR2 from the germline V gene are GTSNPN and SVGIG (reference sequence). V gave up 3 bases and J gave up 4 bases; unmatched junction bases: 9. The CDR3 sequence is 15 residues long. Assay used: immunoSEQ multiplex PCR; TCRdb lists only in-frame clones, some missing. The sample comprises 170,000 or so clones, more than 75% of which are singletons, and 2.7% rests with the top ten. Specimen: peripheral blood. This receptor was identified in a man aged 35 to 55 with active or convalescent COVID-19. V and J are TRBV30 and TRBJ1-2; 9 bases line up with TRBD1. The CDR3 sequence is CAWSPQGARSYGYTF. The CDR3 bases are TGTGCCTGGAGCCCACAGGGGGCTCGGAGCTATGGCTACACCTTC.